This T cell receptor (beta chain) derives from a study of T cells in localized non-small cell lung cancer. Measured with immunoSEQ multiplex PCR; TCRdb has only the in-frame clones, and not every one. The sample holds 30,000 or so clones; approximately 90% are singletons and the top ten take about 28%. Germline CDR1 reads SGHRS; CDR2 reads YFSETQ. Trimming cost V 0 bases and J 6 bases; bases outside gene matches: 2. CDR3 length: 14 amino acids. The gene calls are TRBV5-1 and TRBJ2-1; 8 nucleotides align to TRBD1. The clonotype was recovered from a female donor of 60 years or more with stage I lung adenocarcinoma. The starting material was peripheral blood, obtained before any cancer treatment. Written as DNA, the CDR3 is TGCGCCAGCAGCTTGGCCCAGGGGGCCAATGAGCAGTTCTTC. As protein: CASSLAQGANEQFF.